Sequencing of this T cell receptor beta chain was carried out in a study of blood T cell repertoires in COVID-19. Study as a whole: Samples came from the United States, Italy and Spain, spanning acute and convalescent COVID-19. T cells, B-cell-depleted T cells, or PBMCs provided the cDNA or gDNA that served as material.

Authors' processing steps: Counts of nucleated cells, estimated from reference gene primer amplification, were obtained. Sequenced by immunoSEQ multiplex PCR; TCRdb stores in-frame clones only, minus some. V, J and clone size are those of that table, while D and trimming were read from the DNA. The sample has over 45,000 clones, around 90% seen once; the top ten hold 28%. V lost 4 bases to trimming and J lost 5 bases; unmatched junction nucleotides: 8. Germline CDR1 SEHNR, CDR2 FQNEAQ (reference sequence). The CDR3 consists of 15 residues. Sequenced material: peripheral blood. The chain combines TRBV7-9 with TRBJ2-3; 8 bases are shared with TRBD2. The sequence derives from an elderly woman with acute or convalescent COVID-19. CDR3 sequence (DNA): TGTGCCAGCAGCTCCCCGGGACTAGGAAAAGATACGCAGTATTTT. As protein: CASSSPGLGKDTQYF.